The source of this T cell receptor beta chain is a study of regulatory T cells in long-lasting Graves disease. This clonotype was observed a few times. Its specificity is unknown. Time point in this sample: newly diagnosed GD, antithyroid drugs for less than 3 months. The authors made the TCR library using RNA they extracted from PBMCs. Arm-PCR with iRepertoire HTBI primers amplified the CDR3 regions for these TCR beta libraries. A single record per CDR3 protein comes from TCRdb applying MiXCR to the multiplex PCR reads. The repertoire holds 300,000 to 400,000 distinct CDR3 sequences, with 16% as singletons. Study results and caveats: New patients shared 950 to 1,000 public clonotypes, fewer than the approximately 2,500 shared by persistent patients. Persistent Graves' patients showed a TCR diversity that was lower than that of newly diagnosed ones.

This CDR3 is built from 13 residues. The V end was cut by 0 bases, the J end by 4 bases, with 9 bases between. Germline-derived CDR1 and CDR2 are DFQATT and SNEGSKA (reference sequence). These data are also associated with another study on T cells in Graves' hyperthyroidism and ophthalmopathy. That source reports: Patients aged 18 to 65 had newly diagnosed hyperthyroidism that had lasted under 2 months.

The chain employs TRBV20-1 and TRBJ1-1; no definite D call. The TCR was taken from a man aged 35 to 55 with Graves disease. The sample was peripheral blood mononuclear cells (PBMCs), taken at new diagnosis, from a patient treated with antithyroid drugs. The chain's CDR3 is CSARDTRSTEAFF. The CDR3 coding sequence is TGCAGTGCTAGAGATACTAGGAGCACTGAAGCTTTCTTT.